This TCR beta chain was profiled in a study of control samples from healthy donors and cancer patients. Measured with immunoSEQ multiplex PCR; TCRdb has only the in-frame clones, and not every one. The sample holds about 150,000 clones, roughly 93% seen once. This CDR3 is 15 amino acids long. V was clipped by 5 bases and J by 2 bases; unmatched bases: 7. The germline V gene has CDR1 MGHRA and CDR2 YSYEKL. The chain links TRBV4-1 to TRBJ2-7, with TRBD1 matching 9 bases. Sequencing was done on a sample of blood. The receptor's source is a man in his late teens or twenties in good health. The CDR3 spells CASSDSDRGTYEQYF. Written as DNA, the CDR3 is TGCGCCAGCAGCGATTCGGACAGGGGCACCTACGAGCAGTACTTC.